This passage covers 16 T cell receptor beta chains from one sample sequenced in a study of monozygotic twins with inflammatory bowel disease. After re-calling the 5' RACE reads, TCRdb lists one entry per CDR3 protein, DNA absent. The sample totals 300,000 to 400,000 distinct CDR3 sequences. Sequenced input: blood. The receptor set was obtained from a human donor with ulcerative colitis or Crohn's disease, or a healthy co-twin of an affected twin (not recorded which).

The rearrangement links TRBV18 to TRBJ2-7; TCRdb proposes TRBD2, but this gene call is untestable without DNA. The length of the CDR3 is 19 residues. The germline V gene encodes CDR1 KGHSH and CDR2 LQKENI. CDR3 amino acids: CASSPPAWEVAGTDYEQYF.

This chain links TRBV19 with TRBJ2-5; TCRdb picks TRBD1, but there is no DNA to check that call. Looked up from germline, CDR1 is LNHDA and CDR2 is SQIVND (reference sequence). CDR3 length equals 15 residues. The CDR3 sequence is CASSPRDRHQETQYF.

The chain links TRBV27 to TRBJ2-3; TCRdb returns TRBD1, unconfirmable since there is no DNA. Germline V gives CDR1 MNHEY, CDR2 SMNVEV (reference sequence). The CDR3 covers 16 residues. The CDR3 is CASSLGVVGHTDTQYF.

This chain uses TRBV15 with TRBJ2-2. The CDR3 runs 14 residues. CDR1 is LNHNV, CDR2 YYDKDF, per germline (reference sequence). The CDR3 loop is CATSRDRGTGELFF.

This CDR3 reads CASSLGQGLVKTQYF. The chain combines TRBV7-2 with TRBJ2-5; the TCRdb D gene call, TRBD1, has no DNA to confirm it. Germline V gives CDR1 SGHTA, CDR2 FQGNSA. This CDR3 contains 15 residues.

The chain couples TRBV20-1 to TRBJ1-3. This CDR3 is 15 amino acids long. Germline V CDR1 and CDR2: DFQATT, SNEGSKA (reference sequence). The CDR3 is CSARDLGRWSDTIYF.

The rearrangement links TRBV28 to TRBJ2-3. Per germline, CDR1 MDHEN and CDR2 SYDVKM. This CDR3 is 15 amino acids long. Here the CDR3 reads CASSAVHIDTDTQYF.

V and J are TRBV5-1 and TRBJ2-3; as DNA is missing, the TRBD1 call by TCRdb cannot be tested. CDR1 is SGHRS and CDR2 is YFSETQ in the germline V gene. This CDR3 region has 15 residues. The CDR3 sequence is CASSFGTASTDTQYF.

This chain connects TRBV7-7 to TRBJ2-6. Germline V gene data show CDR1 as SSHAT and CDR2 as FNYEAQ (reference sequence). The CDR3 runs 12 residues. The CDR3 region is CASSLNDNVLTF. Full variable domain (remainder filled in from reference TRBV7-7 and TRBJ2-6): GAGVSQSPRYKVTKRGQDVTLRCDPISSHATLYWYQQALGQGPEFLTYFNYEAQPDKSGLPSDRFSAERPEGSISTLTIQRTEQRDSAMYRCASSLNDNVLTFGAGSRLTVL.

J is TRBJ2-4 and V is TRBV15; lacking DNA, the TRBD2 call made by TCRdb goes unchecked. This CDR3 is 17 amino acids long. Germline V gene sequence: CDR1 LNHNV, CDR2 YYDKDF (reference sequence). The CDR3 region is CATSRDPMGLTKNIQYF. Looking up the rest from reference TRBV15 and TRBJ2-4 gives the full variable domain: DAMVIQNPRYQVTQFGKPVTLSCSQTLNHNVMYWYQQKSSQAPKLLFHYYDKDFNNEADTPDNFQSRRPNTSFCFLDIRSPGLGDTAMYLCATSRDPMGLTKNIQYFGAGTRLSVL.

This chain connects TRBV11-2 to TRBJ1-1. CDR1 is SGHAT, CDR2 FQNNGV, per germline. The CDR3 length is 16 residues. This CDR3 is CASSLDGYSRNTEAFF.

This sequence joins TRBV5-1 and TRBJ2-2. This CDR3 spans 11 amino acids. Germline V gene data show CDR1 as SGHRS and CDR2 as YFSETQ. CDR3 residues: CASRITGELFF.

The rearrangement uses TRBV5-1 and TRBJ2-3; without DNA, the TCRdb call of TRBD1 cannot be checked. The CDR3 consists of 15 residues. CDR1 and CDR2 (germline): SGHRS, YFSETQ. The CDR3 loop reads CASSYGDRGTDTQYF. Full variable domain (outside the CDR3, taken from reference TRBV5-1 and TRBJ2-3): KAGVTQTPRYLIKTRGQQVTLSCSPISGHRSVSWYQQTPGQGLQFLFEYFSETQRNKGNFPGRFSGRQFSNSRSEMNVSTLELGDSALYLCASSYGDRGTDTQYFGPGTRLTVL.

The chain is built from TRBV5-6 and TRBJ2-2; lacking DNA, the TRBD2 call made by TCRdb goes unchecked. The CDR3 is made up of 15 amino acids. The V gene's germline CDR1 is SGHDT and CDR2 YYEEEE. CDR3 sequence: CASSFTGLSDRELFF.

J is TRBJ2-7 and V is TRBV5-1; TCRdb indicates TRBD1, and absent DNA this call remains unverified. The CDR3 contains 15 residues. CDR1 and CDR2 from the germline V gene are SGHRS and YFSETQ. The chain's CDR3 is CASSSGTGPTYEQYF. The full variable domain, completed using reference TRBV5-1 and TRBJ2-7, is KAGVTQTPRYLIKTRGQQVTLSCSPISGHRSVSWYQQTPGQGLQFLFEYFSETQRNKGNFPGRFSGRQFSNSRSEMNVSTLELGDSALYLCASSSGTGPTYEQYFGPGTRLTVT.

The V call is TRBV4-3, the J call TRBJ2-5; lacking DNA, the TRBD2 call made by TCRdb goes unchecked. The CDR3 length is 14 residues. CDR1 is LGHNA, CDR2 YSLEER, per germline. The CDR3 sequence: CASSQGTSEKPQYF.